This T cell receptor beta chain was retrieved from a study of shared clonotypes between healthy human individuals. The CDR3 consists of 14 residues. Germline V gene sequence: CDR1 SNHLY, CDR2 FYNNEI. Trimming took 7 bases from V and 0 from J, leaving 12 bases between them. This table comes from immunoSEQ multiplex PCR, and its TCRdb copy is limited to in-frame clones, with some not included. The sample yields 2 million to 2.5 million clones, approximately 93% seen once. Specimen: naive CD4+ T cells from PBMCs. Subset reported: CD45RA+ positively selected. This receptor was obtained from a man aged 18 to 30 in good health. Some clones in this sample may be carry-over from other donors' samples. The chain uses TRBV2 and TRBJ1-1; D is unresolved. CDR3 protein: CASTSRTMNTEAFF. CDR3 coding DNA: TGTGCCAGCACCTCCCGGACCATGAACACTGAAGCTTTCTTT.